What follows is one T cell receptor (beta chain) and its context. Its antigen is undetermined. The sample originates from a study of CD8 T cells in Susac syndrome. Study-wide results and caveats: The number of individuals included in the study's TCR sequencing and HLA analysis was acknowledged as relatively small.

An amount of RNA that ranged from about 0.45 to 1 ug was reverse transcribed with random hexamers. Multiplex immunoSEQ PCR targeted 54 Vbeta and 13 Jbeta TCR beta segments. TCRdb re-called the immunoSEQ multiplex PCR reads through MiXCR, storing one row per CDR3 protein. The table shows around 200,000 distinct CDR3 sequences, with about 95% occurring only once. Germline assignment: CDR1 DFQATT and CDR2 SNEGSKA (reference sequence). The ends lost 5 bases at V and 2 bases at J; junction bases unmatched: 5. The CDR3 is 14 residues long. The sequenced target, TCR beta, came from blood CD8+ and CD4+ T cells.

The TCR was taken from a human donor with multiple sclerosis. The sample was CD4+ T cells from PBMCs. The chain recombines TRBV20-1 with TRBJ2-3, with TRBD2 matching 9 bases. The chain's CDR3 is CSALTSGLTDTQYF. CDR3 DNA sequence: TGCAGTGCTCTGACTAGCGGCCTCACAGATACGCAGTATTTT.